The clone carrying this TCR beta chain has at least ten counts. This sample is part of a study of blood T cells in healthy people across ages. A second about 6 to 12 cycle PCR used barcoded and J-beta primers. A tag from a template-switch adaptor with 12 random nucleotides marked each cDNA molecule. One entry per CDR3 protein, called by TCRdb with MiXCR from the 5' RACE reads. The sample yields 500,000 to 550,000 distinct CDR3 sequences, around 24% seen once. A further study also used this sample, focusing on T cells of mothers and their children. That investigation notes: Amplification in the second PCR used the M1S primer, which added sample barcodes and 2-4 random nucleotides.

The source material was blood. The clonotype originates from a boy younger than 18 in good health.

The CDR3 sequence: CASSSPRGRGVNEQFF. In nucleotides, the CDR3 is TGTGCCAGCAGTTCGCCCAGGGGGAGGGGTGTTAATGAGCAGTTCTTC. The chain joins TRBV6-2 or TRBV6-3 to TRBJ2-1; perhaps D is TRBD1 or TRBD2 (7 bases each). V gave up 4 bases and J gave up 7 bases, with 20 bases separating them. Per germline, CDR1 MNHEY and CDR2 SVGEGT. CDR3 length: 16 amino acids.